This T cell receptor (beta chain) was identified during a study of shared clonotypes between healthy human individuals. The V segment lost 7 bases and the J segment 0 bases; nucleotides outside the gene matches: 4. Looked up from germline, CDR1 is MNHNS and CDR2 is SASEGT. This CDR3 is built from 14 residues. This table comes from immunoSEQ multiplex PCR, and its TCRdb copy is limited to in-frame clones, with some not included. The sample contains 600,000 to 750,000 clones, around 77% of which appear only once. The clonotype originates from a woman aged 25 to 39 in good health. The sequenced sample consisted of memory CD4+ T cells sorted from blood. Subset meaning: CD45RA-negative fraction. The chain couples TRBV6-1 to TRBJ2-7, with 9 positions matching TRBD1. The CDR3 sequence is CASTRQGDSYEQYF. The CDR3, as DNA: TGTGCCAGCACCAGACAGGGGGACTCCTACGAGCAGTACTTC.